A single T cell receptor (beta chain) is shown here with its context. The antigen is undetermined. The repertoire was sequenced with immunoSEQ multiplex PCR; TCRdb's copy has only in-frame clones and lacks some. Of 70,000 or so clones in the sample, roughly nine tenths are singletons; the top ten hold roughly 1%. The data were taken from a study of OX40 agonist ivuxolimab in advanced cancers. Overall study context: People who had prior anti-PD-1, anti-PD-L1 or anti-CTLA-4 therapy could take part, and about 37% had some.

Baseline, cycle 4 day 1, and cycle 7 day 1 were the blood sampling points. The CDR3 is 19 residues long. In germline, CDR1 is SGHNT, CDR2 YYREEE (reference sequence). V shed 4 bases and J 3 bases; nucleotides not matched to a gene: 12. Study-wide points: Clonal expansion was seen in CD4+ and CD8+ blood T cells by week 6 at 0.1 to 3.0 mg/kg.

The clonotype comes from an adult with an advanced solid tumor such as melanoma, head and neck, liver or kidney cancer. The sample was CD4+ or CD8+ T cells sorted from blood, taken in a trial of the OX40 agonist ivuxolimab. The chain recombines TRBV5-4 with TRBJ2-5; TRBD2 matches 16 bases. CDR3 sequence (DNA): TGTGCCAGCAGCCCCCGGGGTATGGGACTAGCGGGAGGGGAAGAGACCCAGTACTTC. Its protein is CASSPRGMGLAGGEETQYF.